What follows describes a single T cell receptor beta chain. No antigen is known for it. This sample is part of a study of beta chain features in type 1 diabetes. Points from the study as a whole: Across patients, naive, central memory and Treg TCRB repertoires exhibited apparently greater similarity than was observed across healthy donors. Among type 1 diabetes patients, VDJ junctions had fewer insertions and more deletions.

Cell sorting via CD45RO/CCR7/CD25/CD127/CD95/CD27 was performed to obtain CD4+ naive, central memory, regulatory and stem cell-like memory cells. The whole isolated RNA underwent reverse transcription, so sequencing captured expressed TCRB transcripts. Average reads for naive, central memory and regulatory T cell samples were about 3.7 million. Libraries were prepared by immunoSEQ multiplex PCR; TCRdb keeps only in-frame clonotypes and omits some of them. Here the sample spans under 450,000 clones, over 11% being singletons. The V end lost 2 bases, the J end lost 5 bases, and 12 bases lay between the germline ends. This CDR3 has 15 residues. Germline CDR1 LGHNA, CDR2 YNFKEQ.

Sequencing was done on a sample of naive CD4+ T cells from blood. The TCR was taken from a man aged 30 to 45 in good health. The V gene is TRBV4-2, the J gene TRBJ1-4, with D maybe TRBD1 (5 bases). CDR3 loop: CASSQSRGDNEKLFF. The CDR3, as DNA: TGTGCCAGCAGCCAAAGCCGGGGGGACAATGAAAAACTGTTTTTT.